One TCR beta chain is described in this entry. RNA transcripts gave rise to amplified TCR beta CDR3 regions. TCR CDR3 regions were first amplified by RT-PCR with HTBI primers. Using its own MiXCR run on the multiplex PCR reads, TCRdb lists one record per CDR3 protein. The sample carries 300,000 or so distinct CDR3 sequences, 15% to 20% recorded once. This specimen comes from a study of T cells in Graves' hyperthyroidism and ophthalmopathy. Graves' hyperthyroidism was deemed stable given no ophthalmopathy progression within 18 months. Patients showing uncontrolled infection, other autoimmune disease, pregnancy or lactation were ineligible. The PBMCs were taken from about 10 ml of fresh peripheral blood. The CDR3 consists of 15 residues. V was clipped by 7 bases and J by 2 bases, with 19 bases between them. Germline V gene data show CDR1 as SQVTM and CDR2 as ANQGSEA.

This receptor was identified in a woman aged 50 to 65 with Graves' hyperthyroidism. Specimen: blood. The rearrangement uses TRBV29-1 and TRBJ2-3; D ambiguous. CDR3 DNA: TGCAGCGCTTTCACAACGACCCAGCACACAGATACGCAGTATTTT. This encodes CSAFTTTQHTDTQYF.